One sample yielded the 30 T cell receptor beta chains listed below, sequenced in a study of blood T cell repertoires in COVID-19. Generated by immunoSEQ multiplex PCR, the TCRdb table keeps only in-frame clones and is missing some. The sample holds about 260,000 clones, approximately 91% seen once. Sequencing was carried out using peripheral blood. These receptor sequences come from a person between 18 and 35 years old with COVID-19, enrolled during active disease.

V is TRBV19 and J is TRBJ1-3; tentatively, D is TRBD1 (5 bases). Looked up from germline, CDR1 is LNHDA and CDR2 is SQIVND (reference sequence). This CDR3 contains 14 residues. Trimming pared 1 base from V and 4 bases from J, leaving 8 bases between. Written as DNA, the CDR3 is TGTGCCAGTAGTATAGCGACAGCAGGAAACACCATATATTTT. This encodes CASSIATAGNTIYF.

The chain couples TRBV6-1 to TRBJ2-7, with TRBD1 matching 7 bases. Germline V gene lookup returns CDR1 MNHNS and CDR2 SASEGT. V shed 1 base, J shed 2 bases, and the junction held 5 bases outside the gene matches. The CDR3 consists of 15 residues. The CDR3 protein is CASSEDRGRTYEQYF. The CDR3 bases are TGTGCCAGCAGTGAAGACAGGGGCCGTACCTACGAGCAGTACTTC.

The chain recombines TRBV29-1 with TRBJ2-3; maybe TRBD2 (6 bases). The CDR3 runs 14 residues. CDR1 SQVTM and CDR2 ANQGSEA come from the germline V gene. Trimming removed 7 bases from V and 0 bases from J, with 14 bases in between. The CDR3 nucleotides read TGCAGCGGTTCACTAGCAGCTAGCACAGATACGCAGTATTTT. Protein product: CSGSLAASTDTQYF.

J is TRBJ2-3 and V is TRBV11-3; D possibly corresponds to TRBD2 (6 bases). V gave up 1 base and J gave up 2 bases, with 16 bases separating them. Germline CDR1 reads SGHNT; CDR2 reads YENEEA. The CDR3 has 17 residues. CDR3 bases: TGTGCCAGCAGCTTAGGGTTTGGAGGGAGTGCCACAGATACGCAGTATTTT. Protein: CASSLGFGGSATDTQYF.

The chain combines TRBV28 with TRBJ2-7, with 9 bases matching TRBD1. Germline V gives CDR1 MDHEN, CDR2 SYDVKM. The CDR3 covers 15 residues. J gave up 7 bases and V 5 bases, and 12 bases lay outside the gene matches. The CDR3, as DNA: TGTGCCAGCAGTGGAAACAGGGGGCTGGTAAGGGAGCAGTACTTC. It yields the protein CASSGNRGLVREQYF.

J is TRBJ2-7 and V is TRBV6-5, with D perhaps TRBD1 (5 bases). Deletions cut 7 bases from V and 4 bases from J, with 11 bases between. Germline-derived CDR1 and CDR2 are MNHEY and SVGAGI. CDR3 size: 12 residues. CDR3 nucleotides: TGTGCCAGCACCGAAGGGGTTTACGAGCAGTACTTC. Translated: CASTEGVYEQYF.

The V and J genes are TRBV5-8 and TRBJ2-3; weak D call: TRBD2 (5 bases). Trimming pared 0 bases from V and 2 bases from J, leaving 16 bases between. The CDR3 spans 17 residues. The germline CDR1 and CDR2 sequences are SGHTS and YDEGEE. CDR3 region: CASSLDWGASVTDTQYF. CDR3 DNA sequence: TGTGCCAGCAGCTTGGATTGGGGAGCATCGGTCACAGATACGCAGTATTTT.

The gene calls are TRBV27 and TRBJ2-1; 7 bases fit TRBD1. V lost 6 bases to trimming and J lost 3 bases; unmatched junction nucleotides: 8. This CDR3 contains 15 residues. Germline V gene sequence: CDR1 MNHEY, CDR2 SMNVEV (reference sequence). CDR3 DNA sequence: TGTGCCAGCAGCCGACAGGGAACTTTCTACAATGAGCAGTTCTTC. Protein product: CASSRQGTFYNEQFF.

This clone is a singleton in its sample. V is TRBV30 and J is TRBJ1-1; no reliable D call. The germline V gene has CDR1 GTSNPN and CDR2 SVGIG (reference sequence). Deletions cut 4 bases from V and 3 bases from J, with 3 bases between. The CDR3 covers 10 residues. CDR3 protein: CAWKHTEAFF. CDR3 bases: TGTGCCTGGAAGCACACTGAAGCTTTCTTT.

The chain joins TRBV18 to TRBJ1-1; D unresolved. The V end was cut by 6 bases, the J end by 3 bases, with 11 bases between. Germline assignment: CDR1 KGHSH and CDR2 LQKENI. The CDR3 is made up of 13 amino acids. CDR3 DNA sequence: TGTGCCAGCTCCCGAGTGTCGGACACTGAAGCTTTCTTT. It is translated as CASSRVSDTEAFF.

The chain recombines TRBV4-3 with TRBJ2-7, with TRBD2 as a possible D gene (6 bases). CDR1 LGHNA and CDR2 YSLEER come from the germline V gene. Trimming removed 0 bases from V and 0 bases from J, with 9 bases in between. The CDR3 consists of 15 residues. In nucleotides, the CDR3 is TGCGCCAGCAGCCAAGATCCGGGGGACTCCTACGAGCAGTACTTC. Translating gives CASSQDPGDSYEQYF.

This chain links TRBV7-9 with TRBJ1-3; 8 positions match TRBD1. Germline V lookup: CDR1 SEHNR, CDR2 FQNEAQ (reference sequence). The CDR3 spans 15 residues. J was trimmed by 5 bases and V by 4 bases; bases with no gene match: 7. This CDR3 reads CASSSGDRTRNTIYF. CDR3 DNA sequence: TGTGCCAGCAGCTCCGGGGACAGGACTCGAAACACCATATATTTT.

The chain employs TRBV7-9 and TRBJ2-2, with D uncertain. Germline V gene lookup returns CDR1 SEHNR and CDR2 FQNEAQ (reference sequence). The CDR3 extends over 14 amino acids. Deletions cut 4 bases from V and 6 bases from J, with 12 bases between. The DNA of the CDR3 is TGTGCCAGCAGCTCCGTGGAGCAATCCGGGGAGCTGTTTTTT. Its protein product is CASSSVEQSGELFF.

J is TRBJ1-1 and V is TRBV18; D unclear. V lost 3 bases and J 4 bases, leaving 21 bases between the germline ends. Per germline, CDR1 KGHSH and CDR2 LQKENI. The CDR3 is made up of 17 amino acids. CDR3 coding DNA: TGTGCCAGCTCACCGAGACGGGCGCGTCTAGGAGGCACTGAAGCTTTCTTT. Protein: CASSPRRARLGGTEAFF. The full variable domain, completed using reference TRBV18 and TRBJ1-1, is NAGVMQNPRHLVRRRGQEARLRCSPMKGHSHVYWYRQLPEEGLKFMVYLQKENIIDESGMPKERFSAEFPKEGPSILRIQQVVRGDSAAYFCASSPRRARLGGTEAFFGQGTRLTVV.

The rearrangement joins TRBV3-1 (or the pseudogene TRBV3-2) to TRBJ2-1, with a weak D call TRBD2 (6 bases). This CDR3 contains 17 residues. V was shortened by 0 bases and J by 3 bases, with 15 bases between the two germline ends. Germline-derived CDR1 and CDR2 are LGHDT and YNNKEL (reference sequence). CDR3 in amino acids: CASSQDSVGTYYNEQFF. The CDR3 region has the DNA TGTGCCAGCAGCCAAGATTCGGTAGGGACTTACTACAATGAGCAGTTCTTC.

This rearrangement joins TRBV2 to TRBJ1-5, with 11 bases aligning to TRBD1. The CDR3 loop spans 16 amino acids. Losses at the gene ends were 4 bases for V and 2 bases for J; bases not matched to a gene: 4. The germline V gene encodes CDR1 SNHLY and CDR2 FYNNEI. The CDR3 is CASSVGTGGGNQPQHF. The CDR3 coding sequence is TGTGCCAGCAGTGTTGGGACAGGGGGGGGCAATCAGCCCCAGCATTTT.

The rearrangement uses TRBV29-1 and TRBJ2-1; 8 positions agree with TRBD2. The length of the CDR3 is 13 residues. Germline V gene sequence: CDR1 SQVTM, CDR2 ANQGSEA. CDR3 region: CRRGERECNEQFF. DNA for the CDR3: TGCCGACGTGGAGAGCGGGAGTGCAATGAGCAGTTCTTC.

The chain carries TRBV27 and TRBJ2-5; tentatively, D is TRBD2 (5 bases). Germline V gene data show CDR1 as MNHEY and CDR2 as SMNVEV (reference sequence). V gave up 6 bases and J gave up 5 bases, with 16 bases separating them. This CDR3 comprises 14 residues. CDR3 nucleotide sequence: TGTGCCAGCAGACCTTTCACTGGCGGGGAGACCCAGTACTTC. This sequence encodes CASRPFTGGETQYF.

The CDR3 bases are TGTGCCAGCAGCCAAGAAGGAGGGTTGGTTATTCAGCAGTTCTTC. This gives the protein CASSQEGGLVIQQFF. The chain uses TRBV3-1 (or the pseudogene TRBV3-2) and TRBJ2-1, with a weak D call TRBD2 (6 bases). The CDR3 has 15 amino acids. Trimming stripped 0 bases from V and 11 bases from J, with 17 bases between. Germline V lookup: CDR1 LGHDT, CDR2 YNNKEL (reference sequence).

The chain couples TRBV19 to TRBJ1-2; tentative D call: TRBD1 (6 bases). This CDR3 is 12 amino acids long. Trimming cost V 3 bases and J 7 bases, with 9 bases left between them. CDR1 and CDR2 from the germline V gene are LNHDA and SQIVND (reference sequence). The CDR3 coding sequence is TGTGCCAGTAGTATCGGGGGGCCTGGCTACACCTTC. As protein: CASSIGGPGYTF.

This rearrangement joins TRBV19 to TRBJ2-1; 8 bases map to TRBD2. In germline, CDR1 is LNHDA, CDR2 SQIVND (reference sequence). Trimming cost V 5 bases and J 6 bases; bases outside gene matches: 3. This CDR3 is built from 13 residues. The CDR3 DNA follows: TGTGCCAGTAGTCCGGGGGGGTTCAATGAGCAGTTCTTC. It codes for CASSPGGFNEQFF.

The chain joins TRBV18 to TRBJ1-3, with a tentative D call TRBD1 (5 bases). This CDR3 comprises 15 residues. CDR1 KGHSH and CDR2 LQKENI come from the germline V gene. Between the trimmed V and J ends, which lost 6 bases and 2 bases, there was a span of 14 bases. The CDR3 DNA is TGTGCCAGCTCCCCCGCGGTAGGGGCTGGAAACACCATATATTTT. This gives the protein CASSPAVGAGNTIYF.

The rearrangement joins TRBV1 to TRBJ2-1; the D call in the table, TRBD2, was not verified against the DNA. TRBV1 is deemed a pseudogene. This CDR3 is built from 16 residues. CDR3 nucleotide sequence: TGCACCAGCAGCCACTGGGCTAGCGGGATGGTAGGTGAGCAGTTCTTC. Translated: CTSSHWASGMVGEQFF.

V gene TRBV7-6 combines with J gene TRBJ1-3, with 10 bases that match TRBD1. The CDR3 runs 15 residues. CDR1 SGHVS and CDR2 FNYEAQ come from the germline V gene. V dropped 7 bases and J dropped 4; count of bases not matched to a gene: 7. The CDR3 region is CASKGQGVAGNTIYF. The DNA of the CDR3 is TGTGCCAGCAAAGGACAGGGGGTGGCCGGAAACACCATATATTTT. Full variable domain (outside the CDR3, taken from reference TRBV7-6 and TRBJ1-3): GAGVSQSPRYKVTKRGQDVALRCDPISGHVSLYWYRQALGQGPEFLTYFNYEAQQDKSGLPNDRFSAERPEGSISTLTIQRTEQRDSAMYRCASKGQGVAGNTIYFGEGSWLTVV.

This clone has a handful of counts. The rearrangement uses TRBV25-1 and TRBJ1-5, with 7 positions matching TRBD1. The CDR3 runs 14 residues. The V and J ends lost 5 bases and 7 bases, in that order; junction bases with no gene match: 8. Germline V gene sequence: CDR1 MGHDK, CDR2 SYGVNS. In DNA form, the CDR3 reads TGTGCCAGCAGTCAAACAGGGGTTGGACAGCCCCAGCATTTT. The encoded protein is CASSQTGVGQPQHF.

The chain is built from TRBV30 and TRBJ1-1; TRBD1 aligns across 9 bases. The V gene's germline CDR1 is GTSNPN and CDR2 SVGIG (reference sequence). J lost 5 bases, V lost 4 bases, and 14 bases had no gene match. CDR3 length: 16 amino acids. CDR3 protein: CAWNWDRAGGGTEAFF. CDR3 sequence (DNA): TGTGCCTGGAATTGGGACAGGGCCGGCGGGGGGACTGAAGCTTTCTTT.

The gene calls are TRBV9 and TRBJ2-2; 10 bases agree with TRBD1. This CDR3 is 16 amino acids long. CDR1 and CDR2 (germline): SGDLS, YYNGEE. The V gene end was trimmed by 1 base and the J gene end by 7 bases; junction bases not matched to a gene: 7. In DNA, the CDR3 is TGTGCCAGCAGCGTAAGGGACAGGGGTAGTATCGGGGAGCTGTTTTTT. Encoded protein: CASSVRDRGSIGELFF. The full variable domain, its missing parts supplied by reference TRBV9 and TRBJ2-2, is DSGVTQTPKHLITATGQRVTLRCSPRSGDLSVYWYQQSLDQGLQFLIQYYNGEERAKGNILERFSAQQFPDLHSELNLSSLELGDSALYFCASSVRDRGSIGELFFGEGSRLTVL.

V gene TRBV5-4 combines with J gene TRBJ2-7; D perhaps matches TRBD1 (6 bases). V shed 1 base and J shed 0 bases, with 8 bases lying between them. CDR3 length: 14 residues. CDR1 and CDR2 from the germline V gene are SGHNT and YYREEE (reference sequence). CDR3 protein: CASSLKQGSYEQYF. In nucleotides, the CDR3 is TGTGCCAGCAGCTTGAAACAGGGCTCCTACGAGCAGTACTTC.

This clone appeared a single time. The CDR3 DNA sequence: TGCGCCAGCAGGGACACAGGGGGTGACTATGGCTACACCTTC. Translating it yields CASRDTGGDYGYTF. J is TRBJ1-2 and V is TRBV4-1, with TRBD1 matching 8 bases. CDR3 length: 14 residues. Germline V gene sequence: CDR1 MGHRA, CDR2 YSYEKL. The junction had 6 bases not matched to a gene; V was cut back by 6 bases and J by 3 bases.

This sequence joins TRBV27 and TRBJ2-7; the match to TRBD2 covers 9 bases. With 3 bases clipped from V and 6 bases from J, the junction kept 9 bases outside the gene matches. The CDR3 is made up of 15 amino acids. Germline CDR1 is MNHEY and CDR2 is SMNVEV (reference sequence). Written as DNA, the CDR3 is TGTGCCAGCAGTTTGGCTGGCGGGAGGGCCGGCGAGCAGTACTTC. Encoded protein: CASSLAGGRAGEQYF.